This T cell receptor (beta chain) was found in a study of CD4+ T cells in melanoma. The assay was immunoSEQ multiplex PCR, and TCRdb's table has in-frame clones only and misses some. This sample has 14,000 to 15,000 clones, with about 60% found just once. Comments on this clone: Its matching antigen is unknown.

The CDR3 totals 15 residues. Germline CDR1 is MNHEY and CDR2 is SMNVEV (reference sequence). With 9 bases removed from V and 0 bases from J, the gap between germline ends came to 14 bases. Overall study results and limits: Diverse differentiation states were reported for melanoma neoantigen-specific CD4+ T cells. CD8+ T cell, macrophage and B cell function reportedly correlated with neoantigen-specific CD4+ T cells.

This receptor was taken from a human donor with melanoma. The chain uses TRBV27 and TRBJ1-4; D not resolved. The sequenced sample consisted of cells from a culture (not recorded whether cultured in vitro). The CDR3 DNA reads as TGTGCCAGTAGGACTCTGTCCGCAACTAATGAAAAACTGTTTTTT. Translation: CASRTLSATNEKLFF.